Listed here are 28 T cell receptor beta chains from one sample, sequenced in a study of cytomegalovirus exposure and HLA in healthy donors. PCR employed 60 Vbeta and 13 Jbeta primers. The data were produced by immunoSEQ multiplex PCR, yet TCRdb's version contains in-frame clones alone and is incomplete. The sample holds 95,000 to 110,000 clones, 60% to 80% seen once. Material: PBMCs. The receptor set was obtained from a man in his sixties in good health and CMV-seropositive.

Details on this clone: An end of the junction does not agree with germline; a read error may underlie this. This CDR3 is also generated by other DNA sequences in the sample. V gene TRBV19 combines with J gene TRBJ1-6; D may be TRBD1 (6 bases). Germline CDR1 reads LNHDA; CDR2 reads SQIVND (reference sequence). The CDR3 has 18 amino acids. The CDR3 nucleotides are TGTGCCAGTACCAAACAGGGTTCATCGGGCTCCTATAATTCCCCCCTCCACTTT. It specifies CASTKQGSSGSYNSPLHF.

The gene calls are TRBV2 and TRBJ2-5; D is possibly TRBD1 (6 bases). The assigned J gene may be wrong: the sequence end matches TRBJ2-7 better. The germline V gene has CDR1 SNHLY and CDR2 FYNNEI. CDR3 length: 14 residues. The CDR3 is CASNRRTVGYEQYF. The CDR3 bases are TGTGCCAGCAACAGAAGGACAGTGGGATACGAGCAGTACTTC.

The V call is TRBV4-1, the J call TRBJ2-5; TRBD1 aligns across 10 bases. There are 15 residues in the CDR3. Trimming at V came to 5 bases and at J to 4 bases, leaving 7 bases not matched to a gene. CDR1 is MGHRA, CDR2 YSYEKL, per germline. DNA of the CDR3: TGCGCCAGCAGCGGCACGGGACAGGGGTCAGAGACCCAGTACTTC. Amino acid sequence: CASSGTGQGSETQYF.

In its sample, this clone was seen many times. The same CDR3 is also encoded by other DNA sequences in this sample. The chain joins TRBV28 to TRBJ1-1, with a weak D call TRBD1 (5 bases). Germline-derived CDR1 and CDR2 are MDHEN and SYDVKM. Between the trimmed V and J ends, which lost 2 bases and 2 bases, there was a span of 6 bases. The CDR3 is made up of 13 amino acids. As DNA, the CDR3 is TGTGCCAGCAGTTTAGGGACTAACACTGAAGCTTTCTTT. It yields the protein CASSLGTNTEAFF.

This clone has only one observation. One junction end does not reproduce the germline sequence, and a read error may be involved. The CDR3 DNA reads TGTGCCAACAGTGAAACCCCCAGGGGACGGGGAAACACCATATATTTT. Protein product: CANSETPRGRGNTIYF. This chain uses TRBV6-1 with TRBJ1-3; perhaps TRBD1 as D (6 bases). This CDR3 contains 16 residues. The V gene's germline CDR1 is MNHNS and CDR2 SASEGT.

The rearrangement links TRBV29-1 to TRBJ1-2, with 7 bases that match TRBD1. V shed 4 bases, J shed 6 bases, and the junction held 8 bases outside the gene matches. The CDR3 runs to 13 residues. In germline, CDR1 is SQVTM, CDR2 ANQGSEA. The CDR3 spells CSVGGQIRDGYTF. In nucleotides, the CDR3 is TGCAGCGTTGGGGGACAGATTCGGGATGGCTACACCTTC. The complete variable domain, with remaining parts taken from reference TRBV29-1 and TRBJ1-2, reads SAVISQKPSRDICQRGTSLTIQCQVDSQVTMMFWYRQQPGQSLTLIATANQGSEATYESGFVIDKFPISRPNLTFSTLTVSNMSPEDSSIYLCSVGGQIRDGYTFGSGTRLTVV.

The rearrangement joins TRBV27 to TRBJ1-1; TRBD1 is a possible D gene (5 bases). V lost 3 bases to trimming and J lost 0 bases, with 11 bases between them. The CDR3 sequence is 15 residues long. Germline CDR1 MNHEY, CDR2 SMNVEV (reference sequence). The CDR3 nucleotides are TGTGCCAGCAGTTTCCGGGAGGACATGAACACTGAAGCTTTCTTT. This codes for CASSFREDMNTEAFF.

The rearrangement joins TRBV7-6 to TRBJ2-7, with D hard to call. This CDR3 contains 14 residues. From germline, CDR1 is SGHVS and CDR2 FNYEAQ. V was trimmed by 2 bases and J by 2 bases, leaving 10 bases between them. CDR3 amino acids: CASSLWVGAYEQYF. CDR3 DNA: TGTGCCAGCAGCTTATGGGTCGGAGCCTACGAGCAGTACTTC.

This chain connects TRBV21-1 to TRBJ2-2; no check of the table's D call, TRBD1, against the DNA was made. TRBV21-1 is a recognized pseudogene. This CDR3 is 17 amino acids long. The CDR3, as DNA: TGTGCCAGCAGCAAAGCAAAAGTACAGGGAGTAACCGGGGAGCTGTTTTTT. Amino acid sequence: CASSKAKVQGVTGELFF.

The genes are TRBV5-6 and TRBJ2-7; D is unresolved. This CDR3 contains 15 residues. The germline V gene encodes CDR1 SGHDT and CDR2 YYEEEE. Trimming took 4 bases from V and 0 from J, leaving 14 bases between them. CDR3 region: CASSPGVRSSYEQYF. In nucleotides, the CDR3 is TGTGCCAGCAGCCCCGGAGTCCGCAGCTCCTACGAGCAGTACTTC.

The rearrangement uses TRBV6-1 and TRBJ2-1; perhaps TRBD2 as D (5 bases). The CDR3 extends over 15 amino acids. Trimming cost V 1 base and J 7 bases, with 14 bases left between them. CDR1 is MNHNS and CDR2 is SASEGT in the germline V gene. This CDR3 is CASSEDLATGNEQFF. The CDR3 bases are TGTGCCAGCAGTGAAGATCTAGCCACGGGGAATGAGCAGTTCTTC.

The rearrangement uses TRBV7-2 and TRBJ1-6; D call uncertain. The germline gives CDR1 SGHTA, CDR2 FQGNSA. CDR3 length: 16 residues. V lost 1 base to trimming and J lost 9 bases, with 16 bases between them. CDR3 in amino acids: CASSLVLSVNGSPLHF. CDR3 in DNA: TGTGCCAGCAGCTTAGTCTTATCGGTTAATGGTTCACCCCTCCACTTT.

The rearrangement links TRBV27 to TRBJ2-1; a possible D gene is TRBD2 (6 bases). Per the germline V gene, CDR1 is MNHEY and CDR2 is SMNVEV (reference sequence). The germline V and J ends were trimmed by 8 bases and 10 bases, with 15 bases remaining between them. The CDR3 is 12 amino acids. The CDR3 protein is CASESLAEEQFF. The CDR3 DNA sequence: TGTGCCAGCGAATCCTTAGCGGAGGAGCAGTTCTTC.

The V and J genes are TRBV2 and TRBJ1-5; 8 nucleotides agree with TRBD1. V shed 5 bases, J shed 6 bases, and the junction held 6 bases outside the gene matches. The CDR3 totals 14 residues. CDR1 is SNHLY, CDR2 FYNNEI, per germline. This CDR3 is CASSSTGGIQPQHF. The CDR3, as DNA: TGTGCCAGCAGTTCAACAGGGGGGATTCAGCCCCAGCATTTT.

This rearrangement joins TRBV5-5 to TRBJ1-1, with D possibly being TRBD1 (5 bases). V lost 2 bases, J lost 5 bases, and 16 bases lay in between. The CDR3 has 15 amino acids. Germline CDR1 SGHKS, CDR2 YYEKEE (reference sequence). CDR3 coding DNA: TGTGCCAGCAGCTTTATCACAGGCGGGGAAACTGAAGCTTTCTTT. This encodes CASSFITGGETEAFF.

The gene calls are TRBV11-2 and TRBJ2-5; 7 positions agree with TRBD1. CDR1 and CDR2 (germline): SGHAT, FQNNGV. With V trimmed by 4 bases and J by 0 bases, 5 bases remained unmatched. This CDR3 comprises 15 residues. The CDR3: CASSSWDSNQETQYF. The CDR3 coding sequence is TGTGCCAGCAGCTCCTGGGACAGCAACCAAGAGACCCAGTACTTC.

This clone was recorded once. This rearrangement joins TRBV6-6 to TRBJ2-3; TRBD2 might be the D (5 bases). Germline CDR1 reads MNHNY; CDR2 reads SVGAGI (reference sequence). The V and J ends lost 5 bases and 6 bases respectively, with 9 bases between them. There are 12 residues in the CDR3. CDR3 nucleotide sequence: TGTGCCAGCAGTCCTGGGAGTGATACGCAGTATTTT. Its protein product is CASSPGSDTQYF.

V usage is TRBV10-3 and J usage is TRBJ2-3, with 9 nucleotides matching TRBD2. From germline, CDR1 is ENHRY and CDR2 SYGVKD. The CDR3 is 16 residues long. The V and J ends lost 4 bases and 2 bases, in that order; junction bases with no gene match: 7. The CDR3 protein is CAISGASGAYTDTQYF. CDR3 DNA: TGTGCCATCAGTGGTGCTAGCGGGGCCTACACAGATACGCAGTATTTT.

The rearrangement links TRBV19 to TRBJ2-1; D call uncertain. CDR1 is LNHDA and CDR2 is SQIVND in the germline V gene (reference sequence). The CDR3 runs to 11 residues. The V and J ends lost 5 bases and 8 bases respectively, with 7 bases between them. The CDR3 DNA reads as TGTGCCAGTAGTGCTCGAGATGAGCAGTTCTTC. The encoded protein is CASSARDEQFF. Combining the CDR3 with reference TRBV19 and TRBJ2-1 gives the whole variable domain DGGITQSPKYLFRKEGQNVTLSCEQNLNHDAMYWYRQDPGQGLRLIYYSQIVNDFQKGDIAEGYSVSREKKESFPLTVTSAQKNPTAFYLCASSARDEQFFGPGTRLTVL.

This rearrangement joins TRBV6-5 to TRBJ1-1; D gene unclear. The V end was cut by 8 bases, the J end by 2 bases, with 12 bases between. The CDR3 sequence is 13 residues long. The germline V gene encodes CDR1 MNHEY and CDR2 SVGAGI. The CDR3: CASHGAANTEAFF. The CDR3, as DNA: TGTGCCAGCCACGGAGCGGCTAACACTGAAGCTTTCTTT.

The chain recombines TRBV5-1 with TRBJ2-5, with 7 nucleotides matching TRBD1. Germline CDR1 and CDR2: SGHRS and YFSETQ. The CDR3 consists of 14 residues. V was pared by 0 bases and J by 2 bases, with 1 base of the junction left unmatched. In DNA form, the CDR3 reads TGCGCCAGCAGCTTGGGGGACAGACAAGAGACCCAGTACTTC. Translation gives CASSLGDRQETQYF.

The V gene is TRBV28, the J gene TRBJ2-2, with D hard to call. CDR3 length: 15 amino acids. Trimming cost V 5 bases and J 3 bases, with 13 bases left between them. Germline V gene sequence: CDR1 MDHEN, CDR2 SYDVKM. The CDR3 spells CASSPLSSDTGELFF. The CDR3 region has the DNA TGTGCCAGCAGTCCCCTCTCTTCCGACACCGGGGAGCTGTTTTTT.

This chain links TRBV5-1 with TRBJ2-1, with 8 bases aligning to TRBD2. J gave up 9 bases and V 5 bases, and 16 bases lay outside the gene matches. Germline V gene lookup returns CDR1 SGHRS and CDR2 YFSETQ. The CDR3 consists of 16 residues. CDR3 nucleotides: TGCGCCAGCAGACGTGCCGGGACTAGGAATGGTGCTGAGCAGTTCTTC. Translating it yields CASRRAGTRNGAEQFF. Filled out from reference TRBV5-1 and TRBJ2-1, the complete variable domain reads KAGVTQTPRYLIKTRGQQVTLSCSPISGHRSVSWYQQTPGQGLQFLFEYFSETQRNKGNFPGRFSGRQFSNSRSEMNVSTLELGDSALYLCASRRAGTRNGAEQFFGPGTRLTVL.

The chain couples TRBV19 to TRBJ2-7, with 11 bases that match TRBD1. CDR1 LNHDA and CDR2 SQIVND come from the germline V gene (reference sequence). The CDR3 extends over 15 amino acids. V gave up 4 bases and J gave up 4 bases; unmatched junction bases: 6. CDR3 region: CASSTPGTGGYEQYF. The CDR3 nucleotides are TGTGCCAGTAGTACCCCCGGGACAGGGGGGTACGAGCAGTACTTC. Full variable domain (rest looked up from reference TRBV19 and TRBJ2-7): DGGITQSPKYLFRKEGQNVTLSCEQNLNHDAMYWYRQDPGQGLRLIYYSQIVNDFQKGDIAEGYSVSREKKESFPLTVTSAQKNPTAFYLCASSTPGTGGYEQYFGPGTRLTVT.

V and J are TRBV11-3 and TRBJ2-1; a possible D gene is TRBD1 (5 bases). The V and J ends lost 1 base and 13 bases respectively, with 11 bases between them. This CDR3 spans 12 amino acids. CDR1 and CDR2 from the germline V gene are SGHNT and YENEEA. CDR3 protein: CASSLVAGLQFF. In nucleotides, the CDR3 is TGTGCCAGCAGCTTAGTGGCAGGGCTCCAGTTCTTC.

This chain links TRBV7-6 with TRBJ2-7, with a tentative D call TRBD2 (6 bases). In germline, CDR1 is SGHVS, CDR2 FNYEAQ. The CDR3 covers 15 residues. V dropped 5 bases and J dropped 2 bases, with 16 bases sitting between them. This chain's CDR3 is CASSAGTPGAYEQYF. As DNA, the CDR3 is TGTGCCAGCAGCGCCGGGACTCCTGGGGCCTACGAGCAGTACTTC.

The genes are TRBV5-1 and TRBJ2-2; tentative D call: TRBD1 (5 bases). The V and J ends lost 0 bases and 6 bases respectively, with 9 bases between them. CDR3 length: 14 amino acids. The germline CDR1 and CDR2 sequences are SGHRS and YFSETQ. In DNA form, the CDR3 reads TGCGCCAGCAGCTTGGATACAGGTCCCGGGGAGCTGTTTTTT. It is translated as CASSLDTGPGELFF.

The V gene is TRBV15, the J gene TRBJ2-5; the match to TRBD1 covers 8 bases. V was clipped by 2 bases and J by 5 bases; unmatched bases: 16. Looked up from germline, CDR1 is LNHNV and CDR2 is YYDKDF (reference sequence). The length of the CDR3 is 18 residues. The CDR3 region has the DNA TGTGCCACCAGCAGAAACCCTCCTATGACAGGGGTGGTCGAGACCCAGTACTTC. Protein: CATSRNPPMTGVVETQYF.